This TCR beta chain was obtained from a study of cytomegalovirus exposure and HLA in healthy donors. Study results and limitations: Accurate predictions that matched the HLA-A and HLA-B alleles of most subjects were reportedly made from TCR beta sequences. The authors listed 150 to 200 TCR beta chains as cytomegalovirus-associated. The availability of immune exposure information extended only to CMV serostatus.

The PCR ran on 60 Vbeta and 13 Jbeta primers. Libraries were prepared by immunoSEQ multiplex PCR; TCRdb keeps only in-frame clonotypes and omits some of them. The sample has 150,000 to 200,000 clones, 80% seen once. Comments on this clone: What it binds is not known.

This sequence originates from a woman between 50 and 59 years old in good health and CMV-seropositive. The source material was PBMCs.

The CDR3 DNA sequence: TGTGCCAGCAGCCGTCGTTTCAGGGTCAGTCAAGAGACCCAGTACTTC. The encoded protein is CASSRRFRVSQETQYF. The rearrangement links TRBV7-2 to TRBJ2-5, with a weak D call TRBD1 (5 bases). This CDR3 comprises 16 residues. Trimming stripped 5 bases from V and 2 bases from J, with 18 bases between. CDR1 is SGHTA, CDR2 FQGNSA, per germline.